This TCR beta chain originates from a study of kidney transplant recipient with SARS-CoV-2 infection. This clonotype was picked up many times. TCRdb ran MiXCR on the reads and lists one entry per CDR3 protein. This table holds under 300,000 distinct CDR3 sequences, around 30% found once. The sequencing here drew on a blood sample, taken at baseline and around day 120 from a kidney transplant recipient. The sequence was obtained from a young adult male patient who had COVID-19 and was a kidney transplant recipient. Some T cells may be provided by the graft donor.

In nucleotides, the CDR3 is TGTGCCTGGAGTGGACGACAGGAAGCTTTCTTT. Encoded protein: CAWSGRQEAFF. The genes are TRBV30 and TRBJ1-1, with TRBD1 as a possible D gene (5 bases). Germline V lookup: CDR1 GTSNPN, CDR2 SVGIG (reference sequence). The germline V and J ends were trimmed by 1 base and 8 bases, with 8 bases remaining between them. The CDR3 is 11 residues long.